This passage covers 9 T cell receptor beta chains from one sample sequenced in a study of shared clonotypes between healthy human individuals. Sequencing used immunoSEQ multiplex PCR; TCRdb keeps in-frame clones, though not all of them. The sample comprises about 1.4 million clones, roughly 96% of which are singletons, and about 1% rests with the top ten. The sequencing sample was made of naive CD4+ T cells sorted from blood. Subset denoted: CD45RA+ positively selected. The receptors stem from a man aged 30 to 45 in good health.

CDR3 DNA sequence: TGTGCCAGTAGTATAGGTGGGACAGGGTTGAACACTGAAGCTTTCTTT. It is translated as CASSIGGTGLNTEAFF. The gene calls are TRBV19 and TRBJ1-1; 9 positions agree with TRBD1. Per the germline V gene, CDR1 is LNHDA and CDR2 is SQIVND (reference sequence). V lost 1 base to trimming and J lost 0 bases; unmatched junction nucleotides: 3. The CDR3 totals 16 residues.

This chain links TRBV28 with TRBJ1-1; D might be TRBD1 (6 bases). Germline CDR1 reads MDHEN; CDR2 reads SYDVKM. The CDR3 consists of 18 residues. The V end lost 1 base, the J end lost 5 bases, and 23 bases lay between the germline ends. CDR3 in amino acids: CASSLYGHPGVRVTEAFF. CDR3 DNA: TGTGCCAGCAGTTTATATGGGCACCCAGGGGTGAGAGTAACTGAAGCTTTCTTT.

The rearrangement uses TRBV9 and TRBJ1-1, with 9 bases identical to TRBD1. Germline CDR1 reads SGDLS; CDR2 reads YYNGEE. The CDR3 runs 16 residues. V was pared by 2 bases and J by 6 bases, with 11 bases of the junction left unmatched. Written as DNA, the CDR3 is TGTGCCAGCAGCGTTGGGGGCGACAGGGGGAGTCCTGAAGCTTTCTTT. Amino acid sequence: CASSVGGDRGSPEAFF.

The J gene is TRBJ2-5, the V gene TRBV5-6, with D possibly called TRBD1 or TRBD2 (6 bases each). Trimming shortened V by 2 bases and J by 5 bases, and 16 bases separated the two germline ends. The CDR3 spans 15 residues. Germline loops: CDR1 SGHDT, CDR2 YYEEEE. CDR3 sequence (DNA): TGTGCCAGCAGCTTTTGGGGGGCCACCGGGGAGACCCAGTACTTC. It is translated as CASSFWGATGETQYF.

For the CDR3, the DNA is TGTGCCAGCAGTTTTCCAGGGGCTAATGGAAACACCATATATTTT. This gives the protein CASSFPGANGNTIYF. The V and J genes are TRBV27 and TRBJ1-3; tentative D call: TRBD1 (6 bases). Germline values: CDR1 MNHEY, CDR2 SMNVEV (reference sequence). The CDR3 covers 15 residues. Trimming shortened V by 3 bases and J by 3 bases, and 12 bases separated the two germline ends.

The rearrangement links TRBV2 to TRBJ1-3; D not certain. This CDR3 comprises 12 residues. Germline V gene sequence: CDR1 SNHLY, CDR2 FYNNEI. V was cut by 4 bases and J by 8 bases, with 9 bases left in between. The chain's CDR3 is CASSVGSDTIYF. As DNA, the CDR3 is TGTGCCAGCAGTGTCGGATCGGACACCATATATTTT.

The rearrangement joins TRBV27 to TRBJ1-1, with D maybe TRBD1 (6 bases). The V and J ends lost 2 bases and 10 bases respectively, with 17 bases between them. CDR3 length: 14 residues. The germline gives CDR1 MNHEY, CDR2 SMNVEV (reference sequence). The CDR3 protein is CASSLKVGGAGAFF. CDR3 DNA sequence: TGTGCCAGCAGTTTAAAAGTTGGGGGCGCGGGAGCTTTCTTT.

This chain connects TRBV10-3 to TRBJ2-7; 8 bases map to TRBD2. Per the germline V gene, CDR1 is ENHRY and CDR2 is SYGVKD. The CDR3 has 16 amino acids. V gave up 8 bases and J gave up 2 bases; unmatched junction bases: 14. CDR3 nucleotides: TGTGCCATCCGGGGGGCGGGAGGCCAGACGCCCTACGAGCAGTACTTC. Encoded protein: CAIRGAGGQTPYEQYF.

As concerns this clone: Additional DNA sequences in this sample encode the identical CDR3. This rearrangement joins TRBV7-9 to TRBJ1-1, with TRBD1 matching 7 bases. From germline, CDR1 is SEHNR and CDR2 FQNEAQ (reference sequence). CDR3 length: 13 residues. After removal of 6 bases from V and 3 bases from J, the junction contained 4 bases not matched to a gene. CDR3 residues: CASSSQGDTEAFF. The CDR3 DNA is TGTGCCAGCAGTTCTCAGGGGGACACTGAAGCTTTCTTT.